These T cell receptor beta chains were read from a single sample in a study of tumor-infiltrating lymphocytes in primary liver carcinoma. Each CDR3 protein is one row after TCRdb ran MiXCR on the multiplex PCR reads. Among approximately 60,000 distinct CDR3 sequences listed, 71% were seen once. Material: liver tumor tissue from sampling region 2. The source of these receptors is a man between 35 and 55 years old with primary liver carcinoma and hepatitis B virus infection. Each CDR3 is given with its conserved first and last residue. D genes are given only for firm matches. Clone size is given for some rows only: seen once, a few or many times, or a class if the clone is expanded.

J,V,D,size,CDR3,DNA
TRBJ1-5,TRBV10-3,-,-,CVINEYEGDQPQHF,TGTGTCATTAATGAGTATGAGGGCGATCAGCCCCAGCATTTT
TRBJ1-1,TRBV7-9,-,few,CASGPAPTEAFF,TGTGCCAGCGGCCCAGCCCCAACCGAAGCTTTCTTT
TRBJ1-3,TRBV4-3,-,-,CASSQDTGHSGNTIYF,TGTGCCAGCAGCCAAGATACAGGGCACTCTGGAAACACCATATATTTT
TRBJ1-6,TRBV30,-,many,CAWSYAGGGNSPLHF,TGTGCCTGGAGCTACGCGGGAGGAGGTAATTCACCCCTCCACTTT
TRBJ1-1,TRBV29-1,-,-,CSAQKLTREGEAFF,TGCAGCGCCCAGAAGCTGACCCGGGAGGGTGAAGCTTTCTTT
TRBJ1-5,TRBV6-1,-,-,CASSLEQAGNQPQHF,TGTGCCAGCAGCCTTGAACAGGCGGGCAATCAACCCCAGCATTTT
TRBJ1-1,TRBV4-1,TRBD1,few,CASSRSGEGQTEAFF,TGCGCCAGCAGCCGATCAGGGGAGGGACAGACTGAAGCTTTCTTT
TRBJ2-1,TRBV11-2,-,-,CASSPQREGFGEQFF,TGTGCCAGCAGCCCCCAGCGAGAGGGATTTGGCGAGCAGTTCTTC
TRBJ2-3,TRBV12-3/TRBV12-4,-,-,CASSLHRSTDTKYF,TGTGCCAGCAGTCTGCATCGGAGCACAGATACGAAGTATTTT
TRBJ1-4,TRBV11-2,-,-,CASSPPGGTNENLFF,TGTGCCAGCAGTCCTCCAGGAGGAACAAATGAAAACCTGTTTTTT